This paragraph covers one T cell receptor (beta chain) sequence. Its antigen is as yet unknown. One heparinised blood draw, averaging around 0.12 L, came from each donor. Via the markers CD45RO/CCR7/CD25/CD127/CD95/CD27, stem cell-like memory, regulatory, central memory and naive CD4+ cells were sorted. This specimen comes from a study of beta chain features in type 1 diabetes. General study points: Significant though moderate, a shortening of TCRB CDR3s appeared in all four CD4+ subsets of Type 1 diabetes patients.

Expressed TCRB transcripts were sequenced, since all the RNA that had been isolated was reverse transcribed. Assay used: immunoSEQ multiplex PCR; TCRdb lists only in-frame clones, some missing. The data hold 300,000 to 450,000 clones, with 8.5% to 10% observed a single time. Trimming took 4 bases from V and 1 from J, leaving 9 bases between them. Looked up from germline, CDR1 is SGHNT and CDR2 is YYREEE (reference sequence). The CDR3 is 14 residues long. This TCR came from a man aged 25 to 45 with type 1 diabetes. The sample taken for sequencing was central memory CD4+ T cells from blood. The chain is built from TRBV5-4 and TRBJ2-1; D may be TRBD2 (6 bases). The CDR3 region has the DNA TGTGCCAGCAGCGGGGGGAGGTCCTACAATGAGCAGTTCTTC. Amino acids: CASSGGRSYNEQFF. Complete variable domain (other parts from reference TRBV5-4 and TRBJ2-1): ETGVTQSPTHLIKTRGQQVTLRCSSQSGHNTVSWYQQALGQGPQFIFQYYREEENGRGNFPPRFSGLQFPNYSSELNVNALELDDSALYLCASSGGRSYNEQFFGPGTRLTVL.